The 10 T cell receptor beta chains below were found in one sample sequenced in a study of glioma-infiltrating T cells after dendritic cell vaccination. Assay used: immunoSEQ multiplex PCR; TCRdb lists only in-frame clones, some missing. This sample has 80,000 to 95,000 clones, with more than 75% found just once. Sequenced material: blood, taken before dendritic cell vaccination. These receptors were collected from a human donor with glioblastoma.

CDR3 loop: CASRILSGRGDTQYF. CDR3 DNA sequence: TGTGCCAGCCGAATCTTAAGCGGGAGGGGAGATACGCAGTATTTT. The chain couples TRBV2 to TRBJ2-3, with 10 positions matching TRBD2. There are 15 residues in the CDR3. The J segment lost 5 bases and the V segment lost 8 bases, leaving 10 bases of the junction unmatched. Germline CDR1 reads SNHLY; CDR2 reads FYNNEI.

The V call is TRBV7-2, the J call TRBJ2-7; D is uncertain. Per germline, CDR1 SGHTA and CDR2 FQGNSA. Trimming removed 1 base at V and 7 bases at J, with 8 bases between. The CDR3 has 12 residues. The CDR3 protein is CASSLGSREQYF. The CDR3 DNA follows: TGTGCCAGCAGCTTAGGGTCTCGGGAGCAGTACTTC.

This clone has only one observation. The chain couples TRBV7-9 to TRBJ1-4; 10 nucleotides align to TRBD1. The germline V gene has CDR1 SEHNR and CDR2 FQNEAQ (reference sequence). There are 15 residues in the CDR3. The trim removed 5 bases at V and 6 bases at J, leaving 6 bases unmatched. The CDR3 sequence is CASSPRTGGHEKLFF. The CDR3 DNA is TGTGCCAGCAGCCCACGGACAGGGGGACATGAAAAACTGTTTTTT.

The DNA of the CDR3 is TGCAGCGTTGAATCCCTCTCTGGAAACACCATATATTTT. Its protein product is CSVESLSGNTIYF. The rearrangement joins TRBV29-1 to TRBJ1-3; no firm D call. CDR3 length equals 13 residues. In germline, CDR1 is SQVTM, CDR2 ANQGSEA. Trimming stripped 2 bases from V and 0 bases from J, with 5 bases between.

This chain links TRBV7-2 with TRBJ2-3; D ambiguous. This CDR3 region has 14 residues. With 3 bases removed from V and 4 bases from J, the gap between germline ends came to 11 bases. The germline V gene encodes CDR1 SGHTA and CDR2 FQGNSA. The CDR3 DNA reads TGTGCCAGCAGCTTGAATTCGTGGCCAGATACGCAGTATTTT. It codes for CASSLNSWPDTQYF.

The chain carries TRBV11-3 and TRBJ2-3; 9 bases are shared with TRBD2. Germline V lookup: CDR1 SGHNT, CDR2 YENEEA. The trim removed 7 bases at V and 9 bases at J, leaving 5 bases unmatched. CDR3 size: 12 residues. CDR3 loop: CASISSGGTQYF. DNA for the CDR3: TGTGCCAGCATCTCAAGCGGGGGGACGCAGTATTTT.

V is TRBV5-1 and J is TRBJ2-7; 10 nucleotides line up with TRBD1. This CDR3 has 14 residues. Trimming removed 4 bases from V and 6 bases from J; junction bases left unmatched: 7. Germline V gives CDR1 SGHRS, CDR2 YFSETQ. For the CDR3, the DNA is TGCGCCAGCAGCATGGGTGACAGGGGGCGCGAGCAGTACTTC. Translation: CASSMGDRGREQYF.

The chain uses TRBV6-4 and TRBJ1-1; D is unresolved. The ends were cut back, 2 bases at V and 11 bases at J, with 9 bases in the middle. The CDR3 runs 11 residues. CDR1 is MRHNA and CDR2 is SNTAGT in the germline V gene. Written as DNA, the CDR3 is TGTGCCAGCAGTGACGGTCTGGAGGCTTTCTTT. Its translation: CASSDGLEAFF.

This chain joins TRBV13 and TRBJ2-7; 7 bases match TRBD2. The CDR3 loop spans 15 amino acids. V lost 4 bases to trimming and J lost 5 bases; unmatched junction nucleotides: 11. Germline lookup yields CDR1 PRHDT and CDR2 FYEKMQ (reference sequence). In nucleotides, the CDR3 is TGTGCCAGCAGCTCACCGGGGGGTACAGCAAACGAGCAGTACTTC. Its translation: CASSSPGGTANEQYF.

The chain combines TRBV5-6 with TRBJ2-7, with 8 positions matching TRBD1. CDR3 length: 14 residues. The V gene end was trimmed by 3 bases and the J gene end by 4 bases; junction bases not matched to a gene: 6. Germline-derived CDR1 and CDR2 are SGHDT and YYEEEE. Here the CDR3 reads CASSWGDRSYEQYF. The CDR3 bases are TGTGCCAGCAGCTGGGGGGACAGGAGTTACGAGCAGTACTTC.